This T cell receptor (beta chain) was obtained from a study of T cell responses to AZD1222 COVID-19 vaccine. The CDR3 runs to 13 residues. The V and J ends lost 3 bases and 4 bases respectively, with 9 bases between them. Germline V lookup: CDR1 LGHDT, CDR2 YNNKEL (reference sequence). Method: immunoSEQ multiplex PCR; TCRdb's copy keeps in-frame clones and lacks some. This sample has some 200,000 clones, with about 92% found just once. Findings of the study overall: Reports say nearly half of spike-specific TCRs go after unmutated variant regions. Baseline seropositivity occurred in only 5 to 7 AZD1222 recipients. The peak T cell response came first, and repertoires were sampled only after it.

In regard to this clone: Its cognate antigen is unknown.

This chain links TRBV3-1 (or the pseudogene TRBV3-2) with TRBJ1-2; a possible D gene is TRBD1 (5 bases). The specimen was peripheral blood, collected on day 0 of MenACWY control vaccination. The receptor was derived from an adult in good health. The CDR3 sequence: CASSHRDGYGYTF. CDR3 in DNA: TGTGCCAGCAGCCATAGGGACGGCTATGGCTACACCTTC.